This T cell receptor beta chain comes out of a study of PD-1 blockade in classical Hodgkin lymphoma. Overall study: Treatment was intravenous nivolumab, 3 mg/kg every 2 weeks, until progression. Whole-study findings and limits: Patients who began taking nivolumab under 1 year after ASCT were left out. Relative to healthy donors, newly diagnosed patients reportedly had lower baseline TCR diversity, which was reported as lower still in relapsed/refractory patients.

Germline V gene lookup returns CDR1 SGHTA and CDR2 FQGNSA. J lost 6 bases, V lost 2 bases, and 10 bases had no gene match. The CDR3 runs to 16 residues. TCRdb's copy holds only in-frame clones and misses some; the assay was immunoSEQ multiplex PCR. The sample has approximately 89,000 clones, roughly 83% seen once. For this clone: Its antigen is currently unknown.

After autologous stem cell transplantation all patients relapsed, and prior brentuximab vedotin exposure differed between cohorts. This sequence originates from a human donor with classical Hodgkin lymphoma. The source material was peripheral blood mononuclear cells (PBMCs), sampled at baseline. The genes are TRBV7-2 and TRBJ2-1, with 7 bases that match TRBD2. The CDR3 loop is CASSLPPGGRVNEQFF. The CDR3 DNA reads as TGTGCCAGCAGCTTACCTCCGGGGGGAAGGGTCAATGAGCAGTTCTTC.